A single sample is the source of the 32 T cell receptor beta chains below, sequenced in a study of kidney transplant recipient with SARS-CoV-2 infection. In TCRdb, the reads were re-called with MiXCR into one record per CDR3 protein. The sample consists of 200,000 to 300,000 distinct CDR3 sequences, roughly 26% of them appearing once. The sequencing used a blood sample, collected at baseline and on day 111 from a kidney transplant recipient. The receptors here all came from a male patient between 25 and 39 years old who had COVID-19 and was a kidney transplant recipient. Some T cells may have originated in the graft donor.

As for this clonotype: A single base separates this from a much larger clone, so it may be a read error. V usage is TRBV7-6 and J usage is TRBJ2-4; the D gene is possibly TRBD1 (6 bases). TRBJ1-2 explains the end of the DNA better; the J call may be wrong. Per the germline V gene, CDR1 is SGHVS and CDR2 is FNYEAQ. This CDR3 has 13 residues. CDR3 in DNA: TGTGCCAACAGCCCGGGACAAGGATATGGCTACACCTTC. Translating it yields CANSPGQGYGYTF.

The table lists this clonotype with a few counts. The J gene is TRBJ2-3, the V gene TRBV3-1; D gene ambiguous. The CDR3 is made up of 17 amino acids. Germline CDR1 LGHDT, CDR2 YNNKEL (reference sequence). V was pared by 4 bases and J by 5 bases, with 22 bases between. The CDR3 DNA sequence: TGTGCCAGCAGCCCGCGTGTCCCATTTGTCATGCAAGATACGCAGTATTTT. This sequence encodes CASSPRVPFVMQDTQYF.

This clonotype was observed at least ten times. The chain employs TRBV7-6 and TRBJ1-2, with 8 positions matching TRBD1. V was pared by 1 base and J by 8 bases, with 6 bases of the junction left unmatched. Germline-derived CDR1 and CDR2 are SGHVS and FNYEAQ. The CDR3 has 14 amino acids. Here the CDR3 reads CASSLDDRGRGYTF. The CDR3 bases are TGTGCCAGCAGCTTAGATGACAGGGGAAGAGGCTACACCTTC.

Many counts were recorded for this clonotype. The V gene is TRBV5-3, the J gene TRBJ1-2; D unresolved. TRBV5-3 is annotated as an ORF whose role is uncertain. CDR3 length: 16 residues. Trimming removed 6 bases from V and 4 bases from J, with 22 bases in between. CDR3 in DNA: TGTGCCAGAACGGGTACAGTGGTGAGAAAGACCTATGGCTACACCTTC. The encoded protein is CARTGTVVRKTYGYTF.

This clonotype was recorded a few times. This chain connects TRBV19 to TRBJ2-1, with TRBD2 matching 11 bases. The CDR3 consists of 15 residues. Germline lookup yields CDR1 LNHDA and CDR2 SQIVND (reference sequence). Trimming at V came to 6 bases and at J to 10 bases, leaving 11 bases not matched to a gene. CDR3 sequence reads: CASRQTSGTLREQFF. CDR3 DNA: TGTGCCAGTAGACAGACTAGCGGGACGCTCCGGGAGCAGTTCTTC. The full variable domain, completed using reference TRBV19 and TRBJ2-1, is DGGITQSPKYLFRKEGQNVTLSCEQNLNHDAMYWYRQDPGQGLRLIYYSQIVNDFQKGDIAEGYSVSREKKESFPLTVTSAQKNPTAFYLCASRQTSGTLREQFFGPGTRLTVL.

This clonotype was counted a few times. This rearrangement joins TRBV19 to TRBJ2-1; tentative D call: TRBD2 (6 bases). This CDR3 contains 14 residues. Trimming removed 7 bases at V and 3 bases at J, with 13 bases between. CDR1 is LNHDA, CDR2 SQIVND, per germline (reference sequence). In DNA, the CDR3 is TGTGCCAGTAATACGGGGGACGGCTACAATGAGCAGTTCTTC. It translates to CASNTGDGYNEQFF.

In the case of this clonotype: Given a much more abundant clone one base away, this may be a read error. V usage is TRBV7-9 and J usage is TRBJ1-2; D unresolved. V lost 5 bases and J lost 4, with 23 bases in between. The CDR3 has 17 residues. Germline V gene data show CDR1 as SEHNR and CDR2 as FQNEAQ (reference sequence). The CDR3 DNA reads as TGTGCCAGCAGCCCGAGCAGATACCATGGAAAGACCTATGGCTACACCTTC. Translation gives CASSPSRYHGKTYGYTF. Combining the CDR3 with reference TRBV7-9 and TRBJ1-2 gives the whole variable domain DTGVSQNPRHKITKRGQNVTFRCDPISEHNRLYWYRQTLGQGPEFLTYFQNEAQLEKSRLLSDRFSAERPKGSFSTLEIQRTEQGDSAMYLCASSPSRYHGKTYGYTFGSGTRLTVV.

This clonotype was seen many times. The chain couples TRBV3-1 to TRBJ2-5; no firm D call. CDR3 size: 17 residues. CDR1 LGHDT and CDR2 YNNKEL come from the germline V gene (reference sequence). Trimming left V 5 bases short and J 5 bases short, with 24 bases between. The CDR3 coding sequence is TGTGCCAGCAGCAGCTTGCTTCCCATTTCTTTCTCTGAGACCCAGTACTTC. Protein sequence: CASSSLLPISFSETQYF.

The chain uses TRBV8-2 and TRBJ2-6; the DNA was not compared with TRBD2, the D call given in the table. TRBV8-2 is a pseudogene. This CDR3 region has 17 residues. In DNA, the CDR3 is TGTGGCAGGAGTGCTAGGATAACACAAAGTCGGGCCAACGTCCTGACTTTC. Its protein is CGRSARITQSRANVLTF.

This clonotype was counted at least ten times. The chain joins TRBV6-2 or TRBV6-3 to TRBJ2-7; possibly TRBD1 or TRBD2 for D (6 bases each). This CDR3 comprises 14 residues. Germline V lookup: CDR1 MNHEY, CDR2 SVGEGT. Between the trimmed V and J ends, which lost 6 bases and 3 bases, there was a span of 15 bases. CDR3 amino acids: CASSRPGAYYEQYV. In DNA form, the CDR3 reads TGTGCCAGCAGCCGGCCGGGGGCTTACTACGAGCAGTACGTC.

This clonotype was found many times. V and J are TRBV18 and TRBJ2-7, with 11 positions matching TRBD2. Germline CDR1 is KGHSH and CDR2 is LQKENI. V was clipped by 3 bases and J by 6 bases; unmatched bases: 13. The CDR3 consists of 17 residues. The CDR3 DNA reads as TGTGCCAGCTCACCTCTCATACTAGCGGGAGATGTTTGCGAGCAGTACGTC. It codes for CASSPLILAGDVCEQYV.

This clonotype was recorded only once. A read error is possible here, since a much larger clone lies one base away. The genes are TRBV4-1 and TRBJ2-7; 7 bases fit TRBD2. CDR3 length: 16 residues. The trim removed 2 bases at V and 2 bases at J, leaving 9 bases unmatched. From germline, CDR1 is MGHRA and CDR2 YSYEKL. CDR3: CASSQNPGLQAYEQYF. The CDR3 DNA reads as TGCGCCAGCAGCCAAAATCCGGGACTACAGGCCTACGAGCAGTACTTC.

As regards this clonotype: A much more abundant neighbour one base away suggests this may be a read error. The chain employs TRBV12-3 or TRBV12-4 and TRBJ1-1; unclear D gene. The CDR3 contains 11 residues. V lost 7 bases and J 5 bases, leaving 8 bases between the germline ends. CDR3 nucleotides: TGTGCCAGCACCAGCCCGACTGAAGCTTTCTTT. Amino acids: CASTSPTEAFF.

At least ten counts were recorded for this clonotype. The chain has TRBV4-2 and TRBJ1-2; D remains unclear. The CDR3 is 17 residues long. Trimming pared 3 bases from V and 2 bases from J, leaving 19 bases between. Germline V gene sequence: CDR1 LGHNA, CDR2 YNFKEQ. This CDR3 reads CASSQDRSGRYNYGYTF. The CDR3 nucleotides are TGTGCCAGCAGCCAGGATCGATCGGGCAGGTACAACTATGGCTACACCTTC.

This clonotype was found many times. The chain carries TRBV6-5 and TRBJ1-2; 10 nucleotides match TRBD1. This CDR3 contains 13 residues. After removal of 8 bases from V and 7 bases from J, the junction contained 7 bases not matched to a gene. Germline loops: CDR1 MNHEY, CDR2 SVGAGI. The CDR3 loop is CASRGQGPGGYTF. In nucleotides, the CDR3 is TGTGCCAGCCGGGGACAGGGGCCGGGTGGCTACACCTTC.

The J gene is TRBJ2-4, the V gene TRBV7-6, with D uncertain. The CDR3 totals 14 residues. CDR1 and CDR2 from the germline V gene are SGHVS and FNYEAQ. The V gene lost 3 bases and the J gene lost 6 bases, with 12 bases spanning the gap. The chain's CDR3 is CASSFVGSPNIQYF. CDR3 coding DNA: TGTGCCAGCAGCTTTGTTGGATCGCCAAACATTCAGTACTTC.

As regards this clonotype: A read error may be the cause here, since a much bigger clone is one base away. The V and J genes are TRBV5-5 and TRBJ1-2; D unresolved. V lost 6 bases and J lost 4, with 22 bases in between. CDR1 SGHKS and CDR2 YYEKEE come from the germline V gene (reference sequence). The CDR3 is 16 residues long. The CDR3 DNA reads TGTGCCAGCAAATGGAGTGCCTCGCGAAAGACCTATGGCTACACCTTC. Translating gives CASKWSASRKTYGYTF.

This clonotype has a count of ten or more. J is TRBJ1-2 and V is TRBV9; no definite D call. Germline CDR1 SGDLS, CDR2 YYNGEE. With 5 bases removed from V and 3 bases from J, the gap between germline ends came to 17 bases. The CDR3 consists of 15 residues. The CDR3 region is CASSPSGRNDYGYTF. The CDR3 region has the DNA TGTGCCAGCAGTCCCTCGGGTAGAAACGACTATGGCTACACCTTC. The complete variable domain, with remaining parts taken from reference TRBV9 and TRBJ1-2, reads DSGVTQTPKHLITATGQRVTLRCSPRSGDLSVYWYQQSLDQGLQFLIQYYNGEERAKGNILERFSAQQFPDLHSELNLSSLELGDSALYFCASSPSGRNDYGYTFGSGTRLTVV.

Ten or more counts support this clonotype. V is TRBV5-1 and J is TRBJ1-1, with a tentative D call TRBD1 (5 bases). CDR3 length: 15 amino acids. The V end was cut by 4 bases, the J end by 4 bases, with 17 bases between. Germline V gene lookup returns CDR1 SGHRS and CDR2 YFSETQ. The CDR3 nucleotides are TGCGCCAGCAGCCTCCCTGCTACGGGGACCACTGAAGCTTTCTTT. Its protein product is CASSLPATGTTEAFF.

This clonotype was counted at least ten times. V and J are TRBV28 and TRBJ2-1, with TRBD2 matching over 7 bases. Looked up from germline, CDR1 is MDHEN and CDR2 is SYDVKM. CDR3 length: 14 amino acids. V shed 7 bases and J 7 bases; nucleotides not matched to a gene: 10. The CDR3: CASKDGRFWNEQFF. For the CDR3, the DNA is TGTGCCAGCAAGGACGGGAGGTTCTGGAATGAGCAGTTCTTC. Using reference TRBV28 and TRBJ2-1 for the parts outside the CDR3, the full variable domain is DVKVTQSSRYLVKRTGEKVFLECVQDMDHENMFWYRQDPGLGLRLIYFSYDVKMKEKGDIPEGYSVSREKKERFSLILESASTNQTSMYLCASKDGRFWNEQFFGPGTRLTVL.

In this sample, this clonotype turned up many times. CDR3 in DNA: TGTGCCAGCAGCCTTGGGACTAGCGGGGGAGAAAGGCAGTTCTTC. Protein: CASSLGTSGGERQFF. The gene calls are TRBV3-1 and TRBJ2-1, with 14 bases aligning to TRBD2. The CDR3 runs 15 residues. Germline trimming cut 4 bases from V and 12 bases from J; bases unmatched to any gene: 8. The germline V gene encodes CDR1 LGHDT and CDR2 YNNKEL (reference sequence).

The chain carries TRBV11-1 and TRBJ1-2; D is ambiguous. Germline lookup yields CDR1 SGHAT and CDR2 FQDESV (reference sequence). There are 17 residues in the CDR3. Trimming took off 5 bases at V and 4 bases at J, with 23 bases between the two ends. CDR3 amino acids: CASSRARRAGKTYGYTF. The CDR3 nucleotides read TGTGCCAGCAGCAGAGCCCGTAGGGCTGGAAAGACCTATGGCTACACCTTC.

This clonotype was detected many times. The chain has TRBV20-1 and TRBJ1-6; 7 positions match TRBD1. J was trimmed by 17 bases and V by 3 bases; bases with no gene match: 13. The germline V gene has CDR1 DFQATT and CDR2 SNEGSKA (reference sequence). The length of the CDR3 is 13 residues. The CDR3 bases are TGCAGTGCTAGTTCCCAGGGGGGGCTTCCCGTCCACTTT. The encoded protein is CSASSQGGLPVHF.

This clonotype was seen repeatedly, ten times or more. CDR3 DNA sequence: TGTGCCAGCAGCGAAAATACAACAAGCAGAAAGACCTATGGCTACACCTTC. This codes for CASSENTTSRKTYGYTF. V gene TRBV11-2 combines with J gene TRBJ1-2; D call uncertain. The CDR3 runs to 17 residues. Trimming stripped 5 bases from V and 4 bases from J, with 23 bases between. CDR1 and CDR2 (germline): SGHAT, FQNNGV.

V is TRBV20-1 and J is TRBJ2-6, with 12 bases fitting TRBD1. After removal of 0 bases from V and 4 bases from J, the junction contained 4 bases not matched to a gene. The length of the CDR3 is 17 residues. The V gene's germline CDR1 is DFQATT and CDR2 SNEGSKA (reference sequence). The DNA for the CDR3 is TGCAGTGCTAGAGAGGGACAGGGGGCGCAGGGGGCCAACGTCCTGACTTTC. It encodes CSAREGQGAQGANVLTF.

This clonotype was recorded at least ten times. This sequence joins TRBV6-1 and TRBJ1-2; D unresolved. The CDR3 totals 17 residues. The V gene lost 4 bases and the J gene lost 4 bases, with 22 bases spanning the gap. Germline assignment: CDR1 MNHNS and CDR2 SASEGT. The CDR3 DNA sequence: TGTGCCAGCAGTGCGGGAATCTCTATGCGAAAGACCTATGGCTACACCTTC. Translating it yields CASSAGISMRKTYGYTF.

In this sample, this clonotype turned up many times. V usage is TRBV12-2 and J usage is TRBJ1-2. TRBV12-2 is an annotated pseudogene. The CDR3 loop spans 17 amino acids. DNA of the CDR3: TGTGCAAGTCGCGCAGGCACGACTCCACGAAAGACCTATGGCTACACCTTC. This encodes CASRAGTTPRKTYGYTF.

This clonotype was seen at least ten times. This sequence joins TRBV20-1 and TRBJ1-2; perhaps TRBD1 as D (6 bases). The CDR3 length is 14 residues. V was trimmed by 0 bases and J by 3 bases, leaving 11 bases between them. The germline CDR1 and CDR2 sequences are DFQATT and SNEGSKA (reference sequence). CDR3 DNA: TGCAGTGCTAGAGATCAGCAGGGGTACTATGGCTACACCTTC. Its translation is CSARDQQGYYGYTF.

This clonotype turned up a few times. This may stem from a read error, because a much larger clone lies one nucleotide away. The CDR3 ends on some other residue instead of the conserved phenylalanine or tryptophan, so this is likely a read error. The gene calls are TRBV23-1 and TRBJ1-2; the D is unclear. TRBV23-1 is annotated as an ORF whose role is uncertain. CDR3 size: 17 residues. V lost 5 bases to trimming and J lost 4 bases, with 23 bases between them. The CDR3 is CASSYNLLRRKTYGYTL. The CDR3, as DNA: TGCGCCAGCAGTTATAACTTGCTACGCAGAAAGACCTATGGCTACACCCTC.

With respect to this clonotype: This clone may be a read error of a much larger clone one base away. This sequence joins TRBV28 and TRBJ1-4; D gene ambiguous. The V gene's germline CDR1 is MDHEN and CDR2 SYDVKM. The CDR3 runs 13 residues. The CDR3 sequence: CTSMGATNEKLFF. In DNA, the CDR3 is TGTACCAGCATGGGTGCAACTAATGAAAAACTGTTTTTT.

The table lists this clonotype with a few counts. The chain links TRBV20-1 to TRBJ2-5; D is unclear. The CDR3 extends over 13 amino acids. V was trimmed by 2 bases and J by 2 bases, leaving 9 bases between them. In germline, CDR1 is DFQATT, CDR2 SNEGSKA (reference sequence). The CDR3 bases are TGCAGTGCTAGATCCAGTCTACAAGAGACCCAGTACTTC. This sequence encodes CSARSSLQETQYF.

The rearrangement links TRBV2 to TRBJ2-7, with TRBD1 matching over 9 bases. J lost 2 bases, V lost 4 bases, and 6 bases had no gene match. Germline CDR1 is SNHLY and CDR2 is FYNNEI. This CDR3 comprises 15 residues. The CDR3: CASSVDRGTAYEQYF. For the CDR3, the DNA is TGTGCCAGCAGTGTGGACAGGGGCACCGCCTACGAGCAGTACTTC.